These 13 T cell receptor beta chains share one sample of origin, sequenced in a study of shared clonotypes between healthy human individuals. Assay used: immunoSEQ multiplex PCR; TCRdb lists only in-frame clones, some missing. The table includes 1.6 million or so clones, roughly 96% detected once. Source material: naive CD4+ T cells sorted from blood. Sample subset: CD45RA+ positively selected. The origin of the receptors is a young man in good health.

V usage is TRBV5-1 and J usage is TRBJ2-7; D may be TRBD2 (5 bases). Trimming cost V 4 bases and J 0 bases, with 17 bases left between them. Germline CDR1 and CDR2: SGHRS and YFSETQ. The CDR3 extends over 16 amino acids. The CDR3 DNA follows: TGCGCCAGCAGCCCGGAGGACCTTCTCCACTCCTACGAGCAGTACTTC. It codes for CASSPEDLLHSYEQYF.

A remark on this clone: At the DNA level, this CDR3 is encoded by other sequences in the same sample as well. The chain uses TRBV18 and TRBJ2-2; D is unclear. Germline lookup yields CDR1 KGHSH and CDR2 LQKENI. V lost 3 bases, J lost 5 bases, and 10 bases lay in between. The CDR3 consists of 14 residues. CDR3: CASSPPGLTGELFF. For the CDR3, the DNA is TGTGCCAGCTCACCCCCCGGGTTAACCGGGGAGCTGTTTTTT. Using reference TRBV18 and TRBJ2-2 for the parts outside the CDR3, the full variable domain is NAGVMQNPRHLVRRRGQEARLRCSPMKGHSHVYWYRQLPEEGLKFMVYLQKENIIDESGMPKERFSAEFPKEGPSILRIQQVVRGDSAAYFCASSPPGLTGELFFGEGSRLTVL.

The CDR3 bases are TGTGCCAGCAGTTACTCGGGTGGACCCCAGCATTTT. Protein product: CASSYSGGPQHF. The J gene is TRBJ1-5, the V gene TRBV6-5; D not resolved. This CDR3 spans 12 amino acids. V was shortened by 0 bases and J by 10 bases, with 7 bases between the two germline ends. Germline V lookup: CDR1 MNHEY, CDR2 SVGAGI.

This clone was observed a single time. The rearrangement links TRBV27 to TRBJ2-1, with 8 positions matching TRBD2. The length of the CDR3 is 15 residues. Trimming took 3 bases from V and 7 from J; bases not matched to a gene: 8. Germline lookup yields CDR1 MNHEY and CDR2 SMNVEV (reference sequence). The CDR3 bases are TGTGCCAGCAGTTTCGGTGGGACGGGAGGGAATGAGCAGTTCTTC. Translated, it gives CASSFGGTGGNEQFF.

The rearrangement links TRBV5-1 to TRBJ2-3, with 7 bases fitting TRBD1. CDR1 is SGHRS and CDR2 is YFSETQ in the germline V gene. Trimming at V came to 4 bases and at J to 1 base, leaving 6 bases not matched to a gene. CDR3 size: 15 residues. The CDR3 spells CASSLIGQGTDTQYF. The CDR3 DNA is TGCGCCAGCAGCCTAATCGGACAGGGCACAGATACGCAGTATTTT.

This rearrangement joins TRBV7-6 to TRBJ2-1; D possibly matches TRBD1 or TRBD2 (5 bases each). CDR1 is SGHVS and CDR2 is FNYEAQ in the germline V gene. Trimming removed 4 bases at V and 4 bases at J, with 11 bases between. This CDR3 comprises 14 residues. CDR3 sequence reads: CASSSTRGYNEQFF. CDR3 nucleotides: TGTGCCAGCAGCTCGACGAGGGGATACAATGAGCAGTTCTTC.

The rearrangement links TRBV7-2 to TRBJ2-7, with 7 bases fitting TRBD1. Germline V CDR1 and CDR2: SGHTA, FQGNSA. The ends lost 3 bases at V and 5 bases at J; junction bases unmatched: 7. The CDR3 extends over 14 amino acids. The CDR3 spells CASSLATGFNEQYF. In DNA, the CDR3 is TGTGCCAGCAGCTTGGCGACAGGGTTCAACGAGCAGTACTTC.

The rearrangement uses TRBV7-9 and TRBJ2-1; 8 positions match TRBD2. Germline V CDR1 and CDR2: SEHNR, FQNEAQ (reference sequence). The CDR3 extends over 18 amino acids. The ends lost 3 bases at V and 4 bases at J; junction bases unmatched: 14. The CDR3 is CASSLTSMGTRGYNEQFF. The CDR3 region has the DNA TGTGCCAGCAGCTTGACCTCCATGGGGACTAGGGGATACAATGAGCAGTTCTTC.

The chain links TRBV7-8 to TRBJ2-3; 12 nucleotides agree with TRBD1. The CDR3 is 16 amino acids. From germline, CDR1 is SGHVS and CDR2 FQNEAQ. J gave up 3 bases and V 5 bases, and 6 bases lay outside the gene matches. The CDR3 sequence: CASSQGQGARTDTQYF. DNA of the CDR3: TGTGCCAGCAGCCAGGGACAGGGGGCGCGAACAGATACGCAGTATTTT. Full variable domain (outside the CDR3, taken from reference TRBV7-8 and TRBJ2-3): GAGVSQSPRYKVAKRGQDVALRCDPISGHVSLFWYQQALGQGPEFLTYFQNEAQLDKSGLPSDRFFAERPEGSVSTLKIQRTQQEDSAVYLCASSQGQGARTDTQYFGPGTRLTVL.

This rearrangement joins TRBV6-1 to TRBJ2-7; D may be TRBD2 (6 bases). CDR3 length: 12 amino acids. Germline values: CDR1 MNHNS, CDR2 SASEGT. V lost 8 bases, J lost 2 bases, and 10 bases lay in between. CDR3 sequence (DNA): TGTGCCAGCGGGCGGGATCCCTACGAGCAGTACTTC. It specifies CASGRDPYEQYF.

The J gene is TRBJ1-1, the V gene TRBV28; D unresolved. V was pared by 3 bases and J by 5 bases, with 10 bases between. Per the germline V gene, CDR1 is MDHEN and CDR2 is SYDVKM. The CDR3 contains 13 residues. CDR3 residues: CASSFAEWTEAFF. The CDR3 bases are TGTGCCAGCAGTTTCGCAGAGTGGACTGAAGCTTTCTTT. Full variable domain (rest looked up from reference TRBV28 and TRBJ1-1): DVKVTQSSRYLVKRTGEKVFLECVQDMDHENMFWYRQDPGLGLRLIYFSYDVKMKEKGDIPEGYSVSREKKERFSLILESASTNQTSMYLCASSFAEWTEAFFGQGTRLTVV.

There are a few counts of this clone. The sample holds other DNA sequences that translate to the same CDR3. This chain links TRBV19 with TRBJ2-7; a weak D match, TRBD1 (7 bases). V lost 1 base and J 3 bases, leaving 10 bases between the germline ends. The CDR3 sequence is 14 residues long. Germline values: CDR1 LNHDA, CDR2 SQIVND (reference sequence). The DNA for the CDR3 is TGTGCCAGTAGTATAGGACAGGGAGGCTACGAGCAGTACTTC. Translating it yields CASSIGQGGYEQYF.

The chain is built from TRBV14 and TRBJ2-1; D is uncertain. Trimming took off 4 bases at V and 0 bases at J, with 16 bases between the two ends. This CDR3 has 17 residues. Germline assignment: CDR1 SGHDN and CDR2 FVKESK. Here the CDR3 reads CASSPKFNLSSYNEQFF. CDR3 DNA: TGTGCCAGCAGCCCCAAATTTAACCTGAGCTCCTACAATGAGCAGTTCTTC.